This TCR beta chain was captured in a study of blood T cell repertoires in COVID-19. About the research overall: Whether acute or convalescent, the COVID-19 samples came from the United States, Italy and Spain. In each case, the material was cDNA or gDNA derived from T cells, B-cell-depleted T cells, or PBMCs.

Original handling: By means of reference gene primer amplification, nucleated cell counts were estimated. The repertoire was sequenced with immunoSEQ multiplex PCR; TCRdb's copy has only in-frame clones and lacks some. V, J and clone size were drawn from that table, and D and trimming were deduced from the DNA. Among about 170,000 clones listed, 85% were seen once. Germline CDR1 and CDR2: MNHEY and SMNVEV (reference sequence). The germline V and J ends were trimmed by 0 bases and 9 bases, with 9 bases remaining between them. This CDR3 is 13 amino acids long. Input material: peripheral blood. The rearrangement links TRBV27 to TRBJ2-1; D remains ambiguous. The TCR comes from a woman aged 80 or over with COVID-19, enrolled during active disease. CDR3 coding DNA: TGTGCCAGCAGTTTATCCACAGTGCTTGAGCAGTTCTTC. Amino acid sequence: CASSLSTVLEQFF.